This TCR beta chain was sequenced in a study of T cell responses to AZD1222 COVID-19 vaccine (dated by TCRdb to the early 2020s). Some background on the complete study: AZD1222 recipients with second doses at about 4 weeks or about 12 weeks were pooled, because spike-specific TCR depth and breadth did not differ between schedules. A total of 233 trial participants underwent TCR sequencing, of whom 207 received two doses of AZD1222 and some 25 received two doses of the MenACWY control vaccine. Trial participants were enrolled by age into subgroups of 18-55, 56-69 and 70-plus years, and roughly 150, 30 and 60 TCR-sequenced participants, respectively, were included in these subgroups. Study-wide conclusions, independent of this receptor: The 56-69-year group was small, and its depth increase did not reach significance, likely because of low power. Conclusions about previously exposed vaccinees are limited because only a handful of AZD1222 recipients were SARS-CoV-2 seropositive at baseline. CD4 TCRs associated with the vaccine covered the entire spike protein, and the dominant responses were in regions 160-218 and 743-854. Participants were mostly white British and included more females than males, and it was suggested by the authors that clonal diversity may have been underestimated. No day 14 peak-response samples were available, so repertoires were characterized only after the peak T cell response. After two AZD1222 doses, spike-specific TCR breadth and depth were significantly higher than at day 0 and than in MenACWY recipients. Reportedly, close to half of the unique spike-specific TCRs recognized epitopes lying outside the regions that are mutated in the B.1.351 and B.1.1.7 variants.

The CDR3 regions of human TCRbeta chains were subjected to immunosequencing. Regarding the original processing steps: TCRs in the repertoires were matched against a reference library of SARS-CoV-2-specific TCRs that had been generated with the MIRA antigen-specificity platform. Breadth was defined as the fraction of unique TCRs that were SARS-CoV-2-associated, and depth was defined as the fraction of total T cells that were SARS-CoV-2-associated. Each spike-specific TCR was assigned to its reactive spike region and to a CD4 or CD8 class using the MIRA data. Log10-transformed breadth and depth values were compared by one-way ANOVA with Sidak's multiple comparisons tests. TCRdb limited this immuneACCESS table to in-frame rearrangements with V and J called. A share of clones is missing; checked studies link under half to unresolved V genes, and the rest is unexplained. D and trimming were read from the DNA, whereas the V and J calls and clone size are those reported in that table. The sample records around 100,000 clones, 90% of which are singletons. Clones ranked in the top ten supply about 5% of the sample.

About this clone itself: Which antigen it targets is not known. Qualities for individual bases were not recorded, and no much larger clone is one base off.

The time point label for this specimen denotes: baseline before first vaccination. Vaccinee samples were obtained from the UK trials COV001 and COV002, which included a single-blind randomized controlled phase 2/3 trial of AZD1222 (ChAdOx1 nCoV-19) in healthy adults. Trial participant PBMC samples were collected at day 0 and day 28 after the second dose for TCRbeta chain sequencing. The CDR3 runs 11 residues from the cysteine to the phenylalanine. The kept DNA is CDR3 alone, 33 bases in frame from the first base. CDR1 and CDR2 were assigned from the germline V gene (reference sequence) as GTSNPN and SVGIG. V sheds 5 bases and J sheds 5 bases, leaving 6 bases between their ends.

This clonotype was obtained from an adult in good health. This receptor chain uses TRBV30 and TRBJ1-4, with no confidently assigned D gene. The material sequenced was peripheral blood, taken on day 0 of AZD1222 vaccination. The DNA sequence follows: TGTGCCTGGGACTTCAATGAAAAACTGTTTTTT. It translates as CAWDFNEKLFF.